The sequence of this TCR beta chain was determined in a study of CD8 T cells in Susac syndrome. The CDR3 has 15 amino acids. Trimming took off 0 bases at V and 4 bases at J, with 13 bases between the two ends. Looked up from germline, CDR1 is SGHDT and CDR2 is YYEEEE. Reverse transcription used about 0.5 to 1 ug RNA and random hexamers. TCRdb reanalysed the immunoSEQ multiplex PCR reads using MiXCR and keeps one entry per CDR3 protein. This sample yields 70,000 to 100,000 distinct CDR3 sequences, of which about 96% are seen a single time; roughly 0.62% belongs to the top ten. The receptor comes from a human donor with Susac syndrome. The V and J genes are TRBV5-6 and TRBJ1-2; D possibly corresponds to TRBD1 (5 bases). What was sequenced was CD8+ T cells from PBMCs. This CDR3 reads CASSLGAGPSYGYTF. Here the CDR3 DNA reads TGTGCCAGCAGCTTGGGGGCAGGGCCGTCCTATGGCTACACCTTC.